This T cell receptor (beta chain) was observed in a study of cytomegalovirus exposure and HLA in healthy donors. Overall study findings and caveats: About 87% or about 30% of the time was how often most TCR beta V segments were productive, according to an earlier analysis.

Germline CDR1 reads WNHNN; CDR2 reads SYGVQD (reference sequence). This CDR3 spans 14 amino acids. V was clipped by 4 bases and J by 4 bases; unmatched bases: 5. On this clone itself: Its antigen is as yet unknown.

The PCR had 60 Vbeta and 13 Jbeta primers. Data came from immunoSEQ multiplex PCR; TCRdb stores just in-frame clones and leaves some out. This sample has some 130,000 clones, with 81% found just once. This sequence originates from a man aged 18 to 30 in good health and CMV-seronegative. The sample taken for sequencing was PBMCs. This chain connects TRBV10-1 to TRBJ2-7, with 9 bases aligning to TRBD1. CDR3 loop: CASSGGTGWYEQYF. The CDR3 nucleotides read TGCGCCAGCAGTGGCGGGACAGGGTGGTACGAGCAGTACTTC.